This T cell receptor (beta chain) comes out of a study of PD-L1 blockade in urothelial cancer. In the study overall: The analyses of blood took place 3 weeks (second dose) and 6 weeks after treatment start.

This CDR3 comprises 15 residues. CDR1 and CDR2 from the germline V gene are SNHLY and FYNNEI. Germline trimming cut 5 bases from V and 0 bases from J; bases unmatched to any gene: 5. Libraries were prepared by immunoSEQ multiplex PCR; TCRdb keeps only in-frame clonotypes and omits some of them. The sample lists some 90,000 clones; more than 70% were seen once. Indicated time point: pretreatment peripheral blood. Worth noting for this clone: As yet, its antigen is unknown.

General study points: Prediction of better survival came from below-median pretreatment blood TCR clonality.

Here the sequenced sample was PBMCs, taken around atezolizumab (anti-PD-L1) treatment. The source of this sequence is a woman aged 80 or over with urothelial cancer. The J gene is TRBJ1-2, the V gene TRBV2, with TRBD1 identical over 8 bases. CDR3 nucleotides: TGTGCCAGCAGTCCAGGACAGGGCGCTAACTATGGCTACACCTTC. Translating gives CASSPGQGANYGYTF.